Listed here are 5 T cell receptor beta chains from one sample, sequenced in a study of blood T cell repertoires in COVID-19. Clones were read by immunoSEQ multiplex PCR, and TCRdb kept only the in-frame ones, dropping some. Of around 170,000 clones listed, around 90% were seen once; the top ten hold about 26%. Sequencing was performed on peripheral blood. The receptor source for this set is a man in his sixties with acute or convalescent COVID-19.

V is TRBV9 and J is TRBJ2-3; no definite D call. Looked up from germline, CDR1 is SGDLS and CDR2 is YYNGEE. The V and J ends lost 0 bases and 2 bases respectively, with 4 bases between them. The CDR3 contains 13 residues. The DNA for the CDR3 is TGTGCCAGCAGCGTAGATCTCACAGATACGCAGTATTTT. As protein: CASSVDLTDTQYF.

This chain uses TRBV2 with TRBJ1-1; 9 bases align to TRBD1. CDR3 length: 16 amino acids. V shed 5 bases, J shed 1 base, and the junction held 8 bases outside the gene matches. In germline, CDR1 is SNHLY, CDR2 FYNNEI. The CDR3: CASSTHPGQGNTEAFF. The CDR3 nucleotides are TGTGCCAGCAGTACCCACCCGGGACAGGGGAACACTGAAGCTTTCTTT. The full variable domain, with the rest looked up from reference TRBV2 and TRBJ1-1, is EPEVTQTPSHQVTQMGQEVILRCVPISNHLYFYWYRQILGQKVEFLVSFYNNEISEKSEIFDDQFSVERPDGSNFTLKIRSTKLEDSAMYFCASSTHPGQGNTEAFFGQGTRLTVV.

This sequence joins TRBV24-1 and TRBJ1-4; 9 bases agree with TRBD1. From germline, CDR1 is KGHDR and CDR2 SFDVKD. V lost 3 bases and J lost 6; bases outside the gene matches: 7. The CDR3 is made up of 16 amino acids. This CDR3 is CATSDLKTGGDEKLFF. The CDR3, as DNA: TGTGCCACCAGTGATCTAAAGACAGGGGGAGATGAAAAACTGTTTTTT.

V is TRBV10-3 and J is TRBJ1-4; a possible D gene is TRBD1 (5 bases). This CDR3 has 15 amino acids. CDR1 and CDR2 (germline): ENHRY, SYGVKD. The V and J ends lost 10 bases and 3 bases respectively, with 18 bases between them. CDR3 region: CATRPGGAANEKLFF. The CDR3 DNA sequence: TGTGCCACCCGCCCCGGAGGGGCTGCTAATGAAAAACTGTTTTTT.

This chain uses TRBV9 with TRBJ1-2, with 8 bases aligning to TRBD1. The CDR3 is 13 amino acids. CDR1 is SGDLS, CDR2 YYNGEE, per germline. The junction had 2 bases not matched to a gene; V was cut back by 0 bases and J by 7 bases. CDR3 DNA sequence: TGTGCCAGCAGCGTAGTCCAGGGGGCTGGCTACACCTTC. This gives the protein CASSVVQGAGYTF.